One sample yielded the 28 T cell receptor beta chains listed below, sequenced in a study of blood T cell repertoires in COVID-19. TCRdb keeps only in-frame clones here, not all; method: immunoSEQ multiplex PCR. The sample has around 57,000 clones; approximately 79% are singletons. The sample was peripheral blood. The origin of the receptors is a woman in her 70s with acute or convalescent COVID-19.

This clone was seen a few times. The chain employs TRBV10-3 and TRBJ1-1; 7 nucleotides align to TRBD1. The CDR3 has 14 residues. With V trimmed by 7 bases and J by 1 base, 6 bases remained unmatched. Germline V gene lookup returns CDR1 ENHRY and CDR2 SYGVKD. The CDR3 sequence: CAIKTGQANTEAFF. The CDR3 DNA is TGTGCCATCAAAACAGGACAGGCGAACACTGAAGCTTTCTTT.

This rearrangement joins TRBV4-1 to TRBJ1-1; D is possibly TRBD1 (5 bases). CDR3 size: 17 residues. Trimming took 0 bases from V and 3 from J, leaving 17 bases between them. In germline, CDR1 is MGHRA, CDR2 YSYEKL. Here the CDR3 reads CASSQEVVAGKYTEAFF. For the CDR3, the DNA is TGCGCCAGCAGCCAAGAAGTAGTGGCAGGGAAGTACACTGAAGCTTTCTTT.

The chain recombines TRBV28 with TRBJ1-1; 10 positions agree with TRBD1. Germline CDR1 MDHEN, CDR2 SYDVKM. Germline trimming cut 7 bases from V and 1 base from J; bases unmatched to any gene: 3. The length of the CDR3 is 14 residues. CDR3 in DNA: TGTGCCAGCATCGGACAGGGGGGGAACACTGAAGCTTTCTTT. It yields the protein CASIGQGGNTEAFF.

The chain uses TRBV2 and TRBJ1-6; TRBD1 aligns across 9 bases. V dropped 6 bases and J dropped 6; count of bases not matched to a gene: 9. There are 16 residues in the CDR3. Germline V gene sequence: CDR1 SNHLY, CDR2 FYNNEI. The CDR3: CASSARTGVGNSPLHF. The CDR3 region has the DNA TGTGCCAGCAGCGCCCGGACAGGGGTCGGTAATTCACCCCTCCACTTT. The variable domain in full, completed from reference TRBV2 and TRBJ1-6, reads EPEVTQTPSHQVTQMGQEVILRCVPISNHLYFYWYRQILGQKVEFLVSFYNNEISEKSEIFDDQFSVERPDGSNFTLKIRSTKLEDSAMYFCASSARTGVGNSPLHFGNGTRLTVT.

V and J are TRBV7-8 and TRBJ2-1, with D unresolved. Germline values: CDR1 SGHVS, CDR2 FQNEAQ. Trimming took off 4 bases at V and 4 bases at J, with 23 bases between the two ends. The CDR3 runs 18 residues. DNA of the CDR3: TGTGCCAGCAGCTCACCGCCAGACTCGCGAGGAAAGTACAATGAGCAGTTCTTC. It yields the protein CASSSPPDSRGKYNEQFF.

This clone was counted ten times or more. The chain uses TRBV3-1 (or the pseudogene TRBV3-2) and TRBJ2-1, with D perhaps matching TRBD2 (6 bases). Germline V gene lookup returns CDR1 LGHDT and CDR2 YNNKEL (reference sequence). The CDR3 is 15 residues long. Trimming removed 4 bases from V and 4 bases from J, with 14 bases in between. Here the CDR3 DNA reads TGTGCCAGCAGCCCCCGACTAGACAATTACAATGAGCAGTTCTTC. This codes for CASSPRLDNYNEQFF.

The chain's CDR3 is CASNGATDTQYF. The DNA of the CDR3 is TGTGCCAGCAATGGGGCCACAGATACGCAGTATTTT. This chain links TRBV12-3 or TRBV12-4 with TRBJ2-3; the D gene is possibly TRBD1 (5 bases). Trimming stripped 7 bases from V and 2 bases from J, with 7 bases between. The CDR3 loop spans 12 amino acids.

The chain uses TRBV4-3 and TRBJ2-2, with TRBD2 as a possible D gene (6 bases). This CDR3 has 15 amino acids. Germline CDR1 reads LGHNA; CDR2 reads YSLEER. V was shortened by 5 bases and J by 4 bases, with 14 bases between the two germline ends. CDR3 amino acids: CASSAYGRGTGELFF. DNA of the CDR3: TGCGCCAGCAGCGCCTATGGGCGGGGCACCGGGGAGCTGTTTTTT.

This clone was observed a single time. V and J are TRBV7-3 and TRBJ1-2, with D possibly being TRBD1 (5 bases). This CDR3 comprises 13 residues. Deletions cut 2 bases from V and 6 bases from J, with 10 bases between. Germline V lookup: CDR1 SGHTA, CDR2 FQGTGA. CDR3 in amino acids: CASSLGWGHGYTF. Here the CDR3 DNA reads TGTGCCAGCAGCTTAGGGTGGGGCCATGGCTACACCTTC.

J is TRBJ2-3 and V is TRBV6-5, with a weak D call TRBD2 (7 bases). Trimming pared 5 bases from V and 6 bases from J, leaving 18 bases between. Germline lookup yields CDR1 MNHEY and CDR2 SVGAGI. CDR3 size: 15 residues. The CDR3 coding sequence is TGTGCCAGCAGTAGAGGAGGCGGGGGCCTCGATACGCAGTATTTT. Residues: CASSRGGGGLDTQYF.

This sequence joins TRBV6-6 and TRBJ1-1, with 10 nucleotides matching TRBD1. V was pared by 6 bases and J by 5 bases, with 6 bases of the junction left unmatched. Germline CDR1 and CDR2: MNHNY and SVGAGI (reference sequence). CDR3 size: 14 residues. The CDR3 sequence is CASSRQGARTEAFF. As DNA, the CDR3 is TGTGCCAGCAGCCGACAGGGGGCACGGACTGAAGCTTTCTTT.

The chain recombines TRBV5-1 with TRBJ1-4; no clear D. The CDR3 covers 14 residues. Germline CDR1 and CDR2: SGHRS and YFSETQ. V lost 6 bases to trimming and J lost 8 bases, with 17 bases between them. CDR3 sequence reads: CASTIGREGEKLFF. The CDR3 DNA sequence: TGCGCCAGCACCATCGGGAGGGAGGGCGAAAAACTGTTTTTT.

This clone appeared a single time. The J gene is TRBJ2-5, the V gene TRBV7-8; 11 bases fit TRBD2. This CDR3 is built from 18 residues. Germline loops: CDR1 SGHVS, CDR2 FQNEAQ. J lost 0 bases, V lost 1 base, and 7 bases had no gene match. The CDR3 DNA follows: TGTGCCAGCAGCTTAGGGTCTCTAGCGGGGGGAAACCAAGAGACCCAGTACTTC. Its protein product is CASSLGSLAGGNQETQYF.

The CDR3, as DNA: TGTGCCAGCAGTCTCCAGAACAGGGACACCGGGGAGCTGTTTTTT. This sequence encodes CASSLQNRDTGELFF. The genes are TRBV2 and TRBJ2-2; a possible D gene is TRBD1 (6 bases). Trimming cost V 5 bases and J 3 bases, with 13 bases left between them. From germline, CDR1 is SNHLY and CDR2 FYNNEI. This CDR3 region has 15 residues. The whole variable domain, filled in from reference TRBV2 and TRBJ2-2, reads EPEVTQTPSHQVTQMGQEVILRCVPISNHLYFYWYRQILGQKVEFLVSFYNNEISEKSEIFDDQFSVERPDGSNFTLKIRSTKLEDSAMYFCASSLQNRDTGELFFGEGSRLTVL.

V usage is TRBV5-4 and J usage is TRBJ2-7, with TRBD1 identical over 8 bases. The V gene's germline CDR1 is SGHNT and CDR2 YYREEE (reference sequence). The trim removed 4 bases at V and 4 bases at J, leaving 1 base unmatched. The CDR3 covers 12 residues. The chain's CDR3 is CASSRTGYEQYF. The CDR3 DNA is TGTGCCAGCAGCCGGACAGGGTACGAGCAGTACTTC. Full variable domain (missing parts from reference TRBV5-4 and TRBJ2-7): ETGVTQSPTHLIKTRGQQVTLRCSSQSGHNTVSWYQQALGQGPQFIFQYYREEENGRGNFPPRFSGLQFPNYSSELNVNALELDDSALYLCASSRTGYEQYFGPGTRLTVT.

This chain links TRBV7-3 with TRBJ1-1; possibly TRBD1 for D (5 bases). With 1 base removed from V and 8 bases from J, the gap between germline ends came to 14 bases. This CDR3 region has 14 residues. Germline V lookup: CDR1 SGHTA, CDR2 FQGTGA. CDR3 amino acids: CASSLRGGALEAFF. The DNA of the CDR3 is TGTGCCAGCAGCTTAAGGGGTGGGGCACTAGAAGCTTTCTTT.

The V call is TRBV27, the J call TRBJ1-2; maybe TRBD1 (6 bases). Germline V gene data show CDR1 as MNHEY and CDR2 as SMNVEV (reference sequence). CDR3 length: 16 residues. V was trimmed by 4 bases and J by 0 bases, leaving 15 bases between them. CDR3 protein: CASSSNRDIPNYGYTF. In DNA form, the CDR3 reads TGTGCCAGCAGTTCCAACCGGGACATCCCTAACTATGGCTACACCTTC.

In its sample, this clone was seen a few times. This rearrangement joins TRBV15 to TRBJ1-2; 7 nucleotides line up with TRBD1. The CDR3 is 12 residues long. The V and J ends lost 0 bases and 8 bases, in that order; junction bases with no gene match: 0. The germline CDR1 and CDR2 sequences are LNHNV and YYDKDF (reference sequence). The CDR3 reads CATSRETGGYTF. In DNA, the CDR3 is TGTGCCACCAGCAGAGAGACAGGGGGCTACACCTTC.

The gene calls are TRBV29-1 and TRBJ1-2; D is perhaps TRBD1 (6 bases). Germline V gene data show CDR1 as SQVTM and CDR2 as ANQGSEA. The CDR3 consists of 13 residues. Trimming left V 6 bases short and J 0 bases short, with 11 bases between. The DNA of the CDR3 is TGCAGCGTCAGGACAGCCGCTAACTATGGCTACACCTTC. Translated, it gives CSVRTAANYGYTF.

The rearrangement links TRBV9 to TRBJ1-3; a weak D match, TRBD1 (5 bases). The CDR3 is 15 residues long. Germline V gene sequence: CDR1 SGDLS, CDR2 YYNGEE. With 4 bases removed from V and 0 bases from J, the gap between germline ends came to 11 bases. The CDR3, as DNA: TGTGCCAGCAGCCCATCCAGGGTCTCTGGAAACACCATATATTTT. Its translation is CASSPSRVSGNTIYF.

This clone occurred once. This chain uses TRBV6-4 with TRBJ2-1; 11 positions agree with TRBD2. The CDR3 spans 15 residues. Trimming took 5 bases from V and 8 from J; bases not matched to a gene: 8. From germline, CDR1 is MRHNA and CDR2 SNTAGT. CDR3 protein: CASSPTSGGPDEQFF. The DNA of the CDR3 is TGTGCCAGCAGTCCCACTAGCGGGGGACCCGATGAGCAGTTCTTC.

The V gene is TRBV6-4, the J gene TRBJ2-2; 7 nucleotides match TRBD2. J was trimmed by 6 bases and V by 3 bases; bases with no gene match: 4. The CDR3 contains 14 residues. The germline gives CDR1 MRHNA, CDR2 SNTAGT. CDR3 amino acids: CASSERTSAGELFF. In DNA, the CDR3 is TGTGCCAGCAGTGAAAGGACTAGTGCCGGGGAGCTGTTTTTT.

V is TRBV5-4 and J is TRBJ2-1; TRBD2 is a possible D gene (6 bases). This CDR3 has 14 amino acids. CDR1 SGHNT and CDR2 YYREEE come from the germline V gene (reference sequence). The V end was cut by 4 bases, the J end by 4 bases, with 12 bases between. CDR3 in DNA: TGTGCCAGCAGCCCTGCGGAGGGGTACAATGAGCAGTTCTTC. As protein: CASSPAEGYNEQFF.

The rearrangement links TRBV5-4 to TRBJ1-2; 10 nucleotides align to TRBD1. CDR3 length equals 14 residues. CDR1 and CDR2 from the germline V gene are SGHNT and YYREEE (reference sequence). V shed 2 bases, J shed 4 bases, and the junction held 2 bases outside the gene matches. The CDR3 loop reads CASSFGQGGYGYTF. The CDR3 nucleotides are TGTGCCAGCAGCTTCGGACAGGGGGGCTATGGCTACACCTTC.

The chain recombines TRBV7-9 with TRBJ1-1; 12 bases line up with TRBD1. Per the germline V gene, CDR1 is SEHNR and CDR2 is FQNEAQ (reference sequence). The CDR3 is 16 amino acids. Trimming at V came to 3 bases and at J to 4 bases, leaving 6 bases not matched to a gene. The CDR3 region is CASSFGTGGRPTEAFF. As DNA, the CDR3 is TGTGCCAGCAGCTTCGGGACAGGGGGCAGGCCCACTGAAGCTTTCTTT.

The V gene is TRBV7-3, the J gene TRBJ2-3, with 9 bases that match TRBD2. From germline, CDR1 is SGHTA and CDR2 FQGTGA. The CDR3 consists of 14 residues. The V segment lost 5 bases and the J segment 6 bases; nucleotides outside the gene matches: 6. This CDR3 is CASSLRGGHDTQYF. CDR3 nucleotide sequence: TGTGCCAGCAGCCTGCGGGGGGGCCATGATACGCAGTATTTT.

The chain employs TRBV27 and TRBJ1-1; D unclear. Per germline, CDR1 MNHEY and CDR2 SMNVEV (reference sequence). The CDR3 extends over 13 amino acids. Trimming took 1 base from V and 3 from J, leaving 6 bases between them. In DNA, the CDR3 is TGTGCCAGCAGTTTATTCCCATACACTGAAGCTTTCTTT. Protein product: CASSLFPYTEAFF.

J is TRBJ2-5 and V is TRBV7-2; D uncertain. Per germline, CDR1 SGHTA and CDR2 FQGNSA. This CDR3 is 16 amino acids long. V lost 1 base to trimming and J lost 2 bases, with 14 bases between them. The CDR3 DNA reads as TGTGCCAGCAGCTTAGGAGTACGGCAGGTACAAGAGACCCAGTACTTC. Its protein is CASSLGVRQVQETQYF.